This TCR beta chain is from a study of memory CD4+ T cells and cytomegalovirus serostatus. The data were produced by immunoSEQ multiplex PCR, yet TCRdb's version contains in-frame clones alone and is incomplete. In the table there are under 50,000 clones, 79% of which are singletons. Regarding the study as a whole: Repertoires predicted CMV serostatus with median bootstrapped AUC of approximately 0.94.

Single viable CD3+CD4+CD8-CD45RO+ cells were sorted as the memory CD4+ T cells. The CDR3 has 16 residues. Germline-derived CDR1 and CDR2 are MNHNS and SASEGT. V dropped 4 bases and J dropped 4; count of bases not matched to a gene: 9. Comment on this clone: Its antigen is undetermined.

V is TRBV6-1 and J is TRBJ2-1, with TRBD1 matching over 8 bases. The TCR was taken from an adult in good health and CMV-seropositive. Input material: memory CD4+ T cells from blood. CDR3 nucleotides: TGTGCCAGCAGTGCTCTGGGGACAGGAGCTTACAATGAGCAGTTCTTC. Translation gives CASSALGTGAYNEQFF.